What follows are 3 T cell receptor beta chains derived from one specimen sequenced in a study of blood T cell repertoires in COVID-19. Some clones are missing from TCRdb's copy, which holds only in-frame ones; the method was immunoSEQ multiplex PCR. The table shows some 110,000 clones, with less than 90% occurring only once. The sequenced sample consisted of peripheral blood. The receptors come from a human donor in a cohort sampled during active COVID-19.

In this sample, this clone turned up once. V usage is TRBV27 and J usage is TRBJ2-2; D not resolved. The CDR3 consists of 14 residues. V was shortened by 3 bases and J by 3 bases, with 8 bases between the two germline ends. Germline V gene lookup returns CDR1 MNHEY and CDR2 SMNVEV (reference sequence). The CDR3 sequence is CASSFYPDTGELFF. As DNA, the CDR3 is TGTGCCAGCAGTTTTTACCCAGACACCGGGGAGCTGTTTTTT.

The chain links TRBV6-6 to TRBJ2-7; 9 nucleotides align to TRBD1. The germline CDR1 and CDR2 sequences are MNHNY and SVGAGI (reference sequence). The length of the CDR3 is 15 residues. V lost 6 bases and J lost 2; bases outside the gene matches: 8. CDR3 amino acids: CASSTSGTGPYEQYF. For the CDR3, the DNA is TGTGCCAGCAGCACCTCCGGGACAGGGCCCTACGAGCAGTACTTC.

J is TRBJ2-5 and V is TRBV11-3, with a tentative D call TRBD2 (6 bases). Looked up from germline, CDR1 is SGHNT and CDR2 is YENEEA. V was clipped by 0 bases and J by 5 bases, with 13 bases between them. The CDR3 sequence is 15 residues long. The CDR3 DNA reads TGTGCCAGCAGCTTAGAGGGACTTCAGAGGGAGACCCAGTACTTC. Its translation is CASSLEGLQRETQYF. Looking up the rest from reference TRBV11-3 and TRBJ2-5 gives the full variable domain: EAGVVQSPRYKIIEKKQPVAFWCNPISGHNTLYWYLQNLGQGPELLIRYENEEAVDDSQLPKDRFSAERLKGVDSTLKIQPAELGDSAVYLCASSLEGLQRETQYFGPGTRLLVL.